This T cell receptor (beta chain) is drawn from a study of sequential checkpoint blockade in melanoma. Study in general: Randomization was 1:1 between first-line nivolumab→ipilimumab and ipilimumab→nivolumab.

A few counts support this clone. Its antigen is still unknown. This sample's treatment: randomized to nivolumab then ipilimumab (arm A) or the reverse (arm B). CDR1 MNHGY and CDR2 SAAAGT come from the germline V gene. V lost 8 bases to trimming and J lost 4 bases; unmatched junction nucleotides: 5. CDR3 length: 15 amino acids. Here immunoSEQ multiplex PCR was the method, and the copy in TCRdb shows in-frame clones only, minus some. The repertoire holds thousands of clones, with 22% as singletons. General study results and limits: Response in arm A was associated with pretreatment TIL clonality. About 30 times likelier clinical benefit followed increased tumor T-cell fraction and clonality.

V gene TRBV6-8 combines with J gene TRBJ1-4, with TRBD1 matching 12 bases. This clonotype was sampled from a human donor with melanoma. The material was tumor tissue (inferred from file names), obtained from a patient given nivolumab and ipilimumab in sequence. DNA for the CDR3: TGTGCCAGCGGGACAGGGGGCGCGGATAATGAAAAACTGTTTTTT. This encodes CASGTGGADNEKLFF.